The clone carrying this TCR beta chain was found a few times. What it binds is unknown. These data belong to a study of OX40 agonist ivuxolimab in advanced cancers. Study-wide points: CD4+ and CD8+ blood T cells expanded clonally by week 6 at 0.1 to 3.0 mg/kg. Several nonresponders also turned out to have low normalized T-cell clonal expansion.

Individuals having autoimmune disease history or systemic immunosuppression were not enrolled. The ends lost 6 bases at V and 5 bases at J; junction bases unmatched: 4. CDR1 is MRHNA, CDR2 SNTAGT, per germline. The CDR3 is made up of 14 amino acids. TCRdb's table, derived via immunoSEQ multiplex PCR, lists solely in-frame clones and lacks some. Of 57,000 or so clones listed, roughly 84% are singletons. The specimen comprised CD4+ or CD8+ T cells sorted from blood, sampled in a trial of the OX40 agonist ivuxolimab. This receptor was obtained from an adult with an advanced solid tumor such as melanoma, head and neck, liver or kidney cancer. The genes are TRBV6-4 and TRBJ1-6; 7 nucleotides line up with TRBD1. In DNA form, the CDR3 reads TGTGCCAGCAGCCGGGACAGAGATAATTCACCCCTCCACTTT. This translates into CASSRDRDNSPLHF.